The 24 T cell receptor beta chains below all came from one sample that was sequenced in a study of T cell clones after liver transplantation. Repertoires were generated with immunoSEQ multiplex PCR, while TCRdb's copy carries only in-frame clones and drops some. The sample consists of tens of thousands of clones, around 78% of them appearing once. The sequenced sample was CD4+ T cells from blood, obtained at the 22-month timepoint. These receptors were obtained from a human patient who received a liver transplant. A subset of T cells may come from the graft donor.

This clone was picked up a small number of times. The chain uses TRBV18 and TRBJ1-2; D may be TRBD1 (5 bases). The CDR3 length is 14 residues. Trimming took off 1 base at V and 4 bases at J, with 10 bases between the two ends. The germline CDR1 and CDR2 sequences are KGHSH and LQKENI. In DNA form, the CDR3 reads TGTGCCAGCTCACCACAGGCAGGGATCTATGGCTACACCTTC. It is translated as CASSPQAGIYGYTF.

The chain employs TRBV28 and TRBJ2-7, with unresolved D. Germline V lookup: CDR1 MDHEN, CDR2 SYDVKM. The CDR3 sequence is 11 residues long. The V end was cut by 6 bases, the J end by 4 bases, with 7 bases between. CDR3 in amino acids: CASSLRYEQYF. The DNA of the CDR3 is TGTGCCAGCAGCCTTCGGTACGAGCAGTACTTC.

The chain joins TRBV28 to TRBJ1-1, with no clear D. Germline V gene lookup returns CDR1 MDHEN and CDR2 SYDVKM. CDR3 size: 13 residues. With 10 bases removed from V and 5 bases from J, the gap between germline ends came to 17 bases. The CDR3 loop is CATLGPWGTEAFF. CDR3 in DNA: TGTGCCACCCTGGGCCCCTGGGGTACTGAAGCTTTCTTT.

This chain connects TRBV19 to TRBJ2-7; 7 positions agree with TRBD1. The CDR3 has 16 amino acids. After removal of 4 bases from V and 4 bases from J, the junction contained 13 bases not matched to a gene. Germline lookup yields CDR1 LNHDA and CDR2 SQIVND (reference sequence). DNA for the CDR3: TGTGCCAGTAGTAGCTACCTTACAGGGGTTCGGTACGAGCAGTACTTC. Translation: CASSSYLTGVRYEQYF.

The V and J genes are TRBV6-5 and TRBJ1-1; D gene ambiguous. The CDR3 extends over 15 amino acids. The germline V gene encodes CDR1 MNHEY and CDR2 SVGAGI. Trimming removed 0 bases from V and 4 bases from J, with 12 bases in between. The CDR3 is CASSYSIQIGTEAFF. In DNA, the CDR3 is TGTGCCAGCAGTTACTCGATACAGATCGGCACTGAAGCTTTCTTT.

The V and J genes are TRBV10-3 and TRBJ1-2; unclear D gene. Germline-derived CDR1 and CDR2 are ENHRY and SYGVKD. Trimming took 5 bases from V and 3 from J, leaving 10 bases between them. The CDR3 runs 13 residues. The DNA for the CDR3 is TGTGCCATCAGTTCTGGGCAGGACTATGGCTACACCTTC. It yields the protein CAISSGQDYGYTF.

This clone appeared a single time. The rearrangement links TRBV6-5 to TRBJ2-1; D gene unclear. CDR3 size: 12 residues. Germline V CDR1 and CDR2: MNHEY, SVGAGI. V lost 2 bases and J 15 bases, leaving 14 bases between the germline ends. The CDR3 region is CASSYARRFLFF. In DNA, the CDR3 is TGTGCCAGCAGTTACGCTCGAAGGTTCTTGTTCTTC.

Only a few counts were recorded for this clone. The chain uses TRBV4-3 and TRBJ2-3; D might be TRBD2 (5 bases). The germline V and J ends were trimmed by 3 bases and 8 bases, with 12 bases remaining between them. The germline V gene has CDR1 LGHNA and CDR2 YSLEER. This CDR3 spans 13 amino acids. The CDR3, as DNA: TGCGCCAGCAGCCAGCGAGGCGGAGGTACGCAGTATTTT. It encodes CASSQRGGGTQYF.

The chain carries TRBV18 and TRBJ1-5, with D perhaps matching TRBD1 (5 bases). The V end lost 2 bases, the J end lost 4 bases, and 15 bases lay between the germline ends. Germline V CDR1 and CDR2: KGHSH, LQKENI. The CDR3 totals 16 residues. The CDR3 loop reads CASSPTLSGANQPQHF. CDR3 sequence (DNA): TGTGCCAGCTCACCAACTTTGAGTGGGGCAAATCAGCCCCAGCATTTT.

The genes are TRBV5-1 and TRBJ1-5; D gene ambiguous. CDR3 length: 15 amino acids. Trimming removed 0 bases at V and 0 bases at J, with 7 bases between. Germline CDR1 is SGHRS and CDR2 is YFSETQ. CDR3 loop: CASSLGGNSNQPQHF. DNA for the CDR3: TGCGCCAGCAGCTTGGGTGGAAATAGCAATCAGCCCCAGCATTTT.

Written as DNA, the CDR3 is TGTGCCACCGACAGGCTTCTCTACGAGCAGTACTTC. Translating it yields CATDRLLYEQYF. V usage is TRBV6-1 and J usage is TRBJ2-7; D perhaps matches TRBD1 (6 bases). From germline, CDR1 is MNHNS and CDR2 SASEGT. The CDR3 spans 12 residues. V shed 10 bases and J shed 3 bases, with 13 bases lying between them.

This clone appeared once. The CDR3 nucleotides read TGTGCCAGCATCCACGACACAGATACGCAGTATTTT. As protein: CASIHDTDTQYF. The V call is TRBV9, the J call TRBJ2-3; D uncertain. Looked up from germline, CDR1 is SGDLS and CDR2 is YYNGEE. The CDR3 runs to 12 residues. V was clipped by 6 bases and J by 2 bases, with 7 bases between them.

The V and J genes are TRBV7-6 and TRBJ2-1; D call uncertain. The CDR3 has 13 amino acids. The germline gives CDR1 SGHVS, CDR2 FNYEAQ. V was cut by 3 bases and J by 7 bases, with 10 bases left in between. This CDR3 reads CASSFGVRNEQFF. The CDR3 DNA follows: TGTGCCAGCAGCTTTGGAGTGAGGAATGAGCAGTTCTTC.

This chain joins TRBV19 and TRBJ1-5; TRBD1 matches 10 bases. CDR1 LNHDA and CDR2 SQIVND come from the germline V gene (reference sequence). Trimming took 6 bases from V and 1 from J; bases not matched to a gene: 3. This CDR3 has 15 amino acids. CDR3 in DNA: TGTGCCAGTAGAGACAGGGGGCGCAGCAATCAGCCCCAGCATTTT. Its translation is CASRDRGRSNQPQHF.

Here the CDR3 DNA reads TGTGCCAGCAGCTTTGAGGGAAATGAAAAACTGTTTTTT. Amino acid sequence: CASSFEGNEKLFF. This chain uses TRBV7-2 with TRBJ1-4; no definite D call. CDR1 SGHTA and CDR2 FQGNSA come from the germline V gene. The CDR3 runs to 13 residues. V was shortened by 3 bases and J by 5 bases, with 7 bases between the two germline ends.

The rearrangement links TRBV7-2 to TRBJ2-4; D call uncertain. Trimming shortened V by 5 bases and J by 0 bases, and 8 bases separated the two germline ends. CDR3 length: 14 residues. Per germline, CDR1 SGHTA and CDR2 FQGNSA. The CDR3: CASSPELAKNIQYF. CDR3 DNA sequence: TGTGCCAGCAGCCCCGAGCTAGCCAAAAACATTCAGTACTTC.

The chain links TRBV7-8 to TRBJ1-3; D gene ambiguous. V was trimmed by 2 bases and J by 0 bases, leaving 14 bases between them. The CDR3 contains 17 residues. Germline V lookup: CDR1 SGHVS, CDR2 FQNEAQ. CDR3 sequence: CASSLLPGPSSGNTIYF. The CDR3 DNA reads as TGTGCCAGCAGCTTATTACCGGGCCCGAGCTCTGGAAACACCATATATTTT. Full variable domain (remainder filled in from reference TRBV7-8 and TRBJ1-3): GAGVSQSPRYKVAKRGQDVALRCDPISGHVSLFWYQQALGQGPEFLTYFQNEAQLDKSGLPSDRFFAERPEGSVSTLKIQRTQQEDSAVYLCASSLLPGPSSGNTIYFGEGSWLTVV.

This rearrangement joins TRBV28 to TRBJ2-7, with 10 bases fitting TRBD1. CDR3 length: 15 residues. V gave up 5 bases and J gave up 4 bases; unmatched junction bases: 8. Germline-derived CDR1 and CDR2 are MDHEN and SYDVKM. In DNA, the CDR3 is TGTGCCAGCAGTGGTAAAACGGGACAGGGGTACGAGCAGTACTTC. This translates into CASSGKTGQGYEQYF.

This chain joins TRBV4-1 and TRBJ2-7; 9 positions agree with TRBD1. CDR1 is MGHRA and CDR2 is YSYEKL in the germline V gene. CDR3 size: 15 residues. Trimming removed 4 bases from V and 2 bases from J; junction bases left unmatched: 6. CDR3 bases: TGCGCCAGCAGCCCGTCCGGGACAGGGACCTACGAGCAGTACTTC. Its translation is CASSPSGTGTYEQYF.

The CDR3 DNA is TGTGCCAGCATACAGGGCCAGTATTCCTACGAGCAGTACTTC. It yields the protein CASIQGQYSYEQYF. This chain connects TRBV7-8 to TRBJ2-7, with a tentative D call TRBD1 (6 bases). The CDR3 covers 14 residues. V lost 7 bases, J lost 1 base, and 14 bases lay in between. Germline V CDR1 and CDR2: SGHVS, FQNEAQ. The entire variable domain, with the rest obtained from reference TRBV7-8 and TRBJ2-7, is as follows: GAGVSQSPRYKVAKRGQDVALRCDPISGHVSLFWYQQALGQGPEFLTYFQNEAQLDKSGLPSDRFFAERPEGSVSTLKIQRTQQEDSAVYLCASIQGQYSYEQYFGPGTRLTVT.

The V and J genes are TRBV29-1 and TRBJ2-1, with 7 bases identical to TRBD2. Trimming cost V 7 bases and J 4 bases; bases outside gene matches: 7. Per germline, CDR1 SQVTM and CDR2 ANQGSEA. The CDR3 is made up of 13 amino acids. This CDR3 is CSAEGLLYNEQFF. For the CDR3, the DNA is TGCAGCGCCGAGGGACTACTTTACAATGAGCAGTTCTTC.

This clone has just one count. The chain joins TRBV4-2 to TRBJ2-7; TRBD2 aligns across 11 bases. CDR1 is LGHNA, CDR2 YNFKEQ, per germline. The CDR3 totals 15 residues. With 1 base clipped from V and 4 bases from J, the junction kept 3 bases outside the gene matches. The CDR3 sequence is CASSQVAGGQYEQYF. The DNA for the CDR3 is TGTGCCAGCAGCCAAGTAGCGGGGGGGCAATACGAGCAGTACTTC.

The rearrangement joins TRBV19 to TRBJ2-2; unclear D gene. CDR3 length: 14 amino acids. CDR1 and CDR2 (germline): LNHDA, SQIVND (reference sequence). Deletions cut 5 bases from V and 4 bases from J, with 11 bases between. CDR3 nucleotides: TGTGCCAGTAGTCCCCTGGGGATCACCGGGGAGCTGTTTTTT. Translated: CASSPLGITGELFF.

V usage is TRBV4-3 and J usage is TRBJ2-3; 7 nucleotides align to TRBD1. CDR3 length: 16 amino acids. Trimming cost V 0 bases and J 0 bases; bases outside gene matches: 3. In germline, CDR1 is LGHNA, CDR2 YSLEER. The CDR3 DNA reads as TGCGCCAGCAGCCAAGAAACAGGGGTGAGCACAGATACGCAGTATTTT. Its translation is CASSQETGVSTDTQYF.